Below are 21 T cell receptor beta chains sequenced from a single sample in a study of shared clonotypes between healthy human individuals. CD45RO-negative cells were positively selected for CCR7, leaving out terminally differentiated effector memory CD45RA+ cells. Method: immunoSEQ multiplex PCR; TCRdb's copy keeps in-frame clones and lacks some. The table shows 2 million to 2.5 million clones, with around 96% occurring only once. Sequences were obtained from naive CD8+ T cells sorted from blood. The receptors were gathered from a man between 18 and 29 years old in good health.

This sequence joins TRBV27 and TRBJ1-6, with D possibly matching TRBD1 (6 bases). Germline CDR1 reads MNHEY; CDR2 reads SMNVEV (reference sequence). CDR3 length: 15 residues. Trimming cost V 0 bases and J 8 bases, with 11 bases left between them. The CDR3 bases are TGTGCCAGCAGTTTATCGGGGGGCGCCCATTCACCCCTCCACTTT. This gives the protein CASSLSGGAHSPLHF.

CDR3 nucleotide sequence: TGCGCCAGCAGCTACCTGGTGGGACCCGGGGAGGACGAGCAGTACTTC. Amino acid sequence: CASSYLVGPGEDEQYF. The chain links TRBV4-1 to TRBJ2-7; TRBD2 is a possible D gene (6 bases). The CDR3 runs to 16 residues. Trimming shortened V by 5 bases and J by 5 bases, and 22 bases separated the two germline ends. The germline CDR1 and CDR2 sequences are MGHRA and YSYEKL.

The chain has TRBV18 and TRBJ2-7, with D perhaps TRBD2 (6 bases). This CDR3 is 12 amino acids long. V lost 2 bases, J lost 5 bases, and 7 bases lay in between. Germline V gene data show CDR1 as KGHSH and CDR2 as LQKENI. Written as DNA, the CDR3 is TGTGCCAGCTCACCATGGGGGGACGAGCAGTACTTC. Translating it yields CASSPWGDEQYF.

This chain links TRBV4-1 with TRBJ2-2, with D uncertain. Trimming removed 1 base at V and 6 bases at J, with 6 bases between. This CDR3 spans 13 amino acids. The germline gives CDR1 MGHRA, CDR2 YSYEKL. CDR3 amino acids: CASSQVVPGELFF. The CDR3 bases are TGCGCCAGCAGCCAAGTAGTTCCCGGGGAGCTGTTTTTT.

The CDR3 DNA follows: TGTGCCAGCAGCTTCCAGGACAGTATATTGAATGGCTACACCTTC. Translation gives CASSFQDSILNGYTF. The J gene is TRBJ1-2, the V gene TRBV5-6; TRBD1 might be the D (6 bases). V lost 2 bases and J 6 bases, leaving 17 bases between the germline ends. The length of the CDR3 is 15 residues. CDR1 is SGHDT and CDR2 is YYEEEE in the germline V gene.

This CDR3 reads CAWSEGTTEAFF. The CDR3 DNA reads TGTGCCTGGAGTGAAGGGACCACTGAAGCTTTCTTT. The genes are TRBV30 and TRBJ1-1; maybe TRBD1 (5 bases). The CDR3 consists of 12 residues. Trimming took 1 base from V and 4 from J, leaving 7 bases between them. Germline-derived CDR1 and CDR2 are GTSNPN and SVGIG (reference sequence).

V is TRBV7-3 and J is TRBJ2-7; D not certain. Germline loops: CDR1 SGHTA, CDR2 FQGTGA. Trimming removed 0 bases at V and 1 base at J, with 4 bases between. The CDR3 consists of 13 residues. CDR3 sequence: CASSLTRSYEQYF. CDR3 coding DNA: TGTGCCAGCAGCTTAACTAGGTCCTACGAGCAGTACTTC.

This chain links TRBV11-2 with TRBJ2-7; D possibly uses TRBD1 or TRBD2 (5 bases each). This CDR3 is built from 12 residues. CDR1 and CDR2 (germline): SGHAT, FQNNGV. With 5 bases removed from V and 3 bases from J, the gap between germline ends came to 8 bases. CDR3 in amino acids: CASSQGDYEQYF. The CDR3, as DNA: TGTGCCAGCAGCCAGGGAGACTACGAGCAGTACTTC.

Here the CDR3 reads CASSFSRGEAYNEQFF. As DNA, the CDR3 is TGTGCCAGCAGCTTCTCCAGGGGCGAGGCCTACAATGAGCAGTTCTTC. The chain links TRBV27 to TRBJ2-1; D may be TRBD1 (6 bases). The CDR3 runs to 16 residues. Trimming cost V 6 bases and J 2 bases, with 17 bases left between them. Germline lookup yields CDR1 MNHEY and CDR2 SMNVEV (reference sequence).

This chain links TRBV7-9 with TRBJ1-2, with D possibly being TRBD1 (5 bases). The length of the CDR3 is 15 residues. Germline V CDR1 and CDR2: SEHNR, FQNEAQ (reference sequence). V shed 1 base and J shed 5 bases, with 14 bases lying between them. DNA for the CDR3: TGTGCCAGCAGCTTAGGAGGTGGGGGTTTTTATGGCTACACCTTC. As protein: CASSLGGGGFYGYTF.

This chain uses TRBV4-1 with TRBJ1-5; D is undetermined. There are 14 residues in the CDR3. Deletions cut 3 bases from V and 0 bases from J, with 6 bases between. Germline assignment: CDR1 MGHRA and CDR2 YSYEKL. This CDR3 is CASSHANSNQPQHF. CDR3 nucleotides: TGCGCCAGCAGCCATGCGAATAGCAATCAGCCCCAGCATTTT.

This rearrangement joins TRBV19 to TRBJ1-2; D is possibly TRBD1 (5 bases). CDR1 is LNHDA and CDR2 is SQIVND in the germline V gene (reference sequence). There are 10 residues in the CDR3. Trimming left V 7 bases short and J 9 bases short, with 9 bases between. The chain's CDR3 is CASMYRSYTF. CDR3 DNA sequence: TGTGCCAGTATGTACAGGAGCTACACCTTC.

For the CDR3, the DNA is TGTGCCAGCGCGAGTGGGCCAGCTAACTATGGCTACACCTTC. Translation gives CASASGPANYGYTF. This sequence joins TRBV2 and TRBJ1-2; D remains unclear. The CDR3 is 14 amino acids. The V end lost 8 bases, the J end lost 0 bases, and 13 bases lay between the germline ends. CDR1 is SNHLY and CDR2 is FYNNEI in the germline V gene.

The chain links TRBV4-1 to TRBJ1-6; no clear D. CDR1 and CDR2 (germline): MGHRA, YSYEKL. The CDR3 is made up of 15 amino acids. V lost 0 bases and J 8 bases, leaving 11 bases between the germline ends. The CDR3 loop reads CASSQDPGIDSPLHF. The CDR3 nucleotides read TGCGCCAGCAGCCAAGATCCGGGAATAGATTCACCCCTCCACTTT.

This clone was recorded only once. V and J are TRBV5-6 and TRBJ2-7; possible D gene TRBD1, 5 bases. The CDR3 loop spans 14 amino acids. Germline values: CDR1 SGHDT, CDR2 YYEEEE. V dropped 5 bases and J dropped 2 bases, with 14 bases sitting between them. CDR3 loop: CASSSGLKPYEQYF. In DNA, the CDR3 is TGTGCCAGCAGTTCAGGGTTAAAGCCCTACGAGCAGTACTTC.

CDR3 DNA sequence: TGCGCCAGCGGGAAAGGGACAGGATCGGGGCTCGATGGCTACACCTTC. The encoded protein is CASGKGTGSGLDGYTF. The chain is built from TRBV5-1 and TRBJ1-2; the match to TRBD1 covers 8 bases. The length of the CDR3 is 16 residues. V shed 7 bases, J shed 6 bases, and the junction held 17 bases outside the gene matches. From germline, CDR1 is SGHRS and CDR2 YFSETQ.

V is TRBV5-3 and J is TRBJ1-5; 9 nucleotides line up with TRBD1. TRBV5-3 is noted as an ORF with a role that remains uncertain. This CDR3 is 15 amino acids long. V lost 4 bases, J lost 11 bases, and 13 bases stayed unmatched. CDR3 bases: TGTGCCAGAAGCATGGGACAGGGTGCCGGTGGGTCCCAGCATTTT. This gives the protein CARSMGQGAGGSQHF.

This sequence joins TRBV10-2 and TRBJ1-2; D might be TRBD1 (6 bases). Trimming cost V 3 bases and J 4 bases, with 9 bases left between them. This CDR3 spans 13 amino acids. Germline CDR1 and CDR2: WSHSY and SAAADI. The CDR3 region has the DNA TGCGCCAGCAGTGACAGGGGTGGCTATGGCTACACCTTC. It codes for CASSDRGGYGYTF.

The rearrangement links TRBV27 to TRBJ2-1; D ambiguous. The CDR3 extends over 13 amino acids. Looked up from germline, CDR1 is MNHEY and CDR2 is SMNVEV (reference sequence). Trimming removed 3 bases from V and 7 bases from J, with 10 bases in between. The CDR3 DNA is TGTGCCAGCAGTTTCTATGACATGAATGAGCAGTTCTTC. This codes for CASSFYDMNEQFF.

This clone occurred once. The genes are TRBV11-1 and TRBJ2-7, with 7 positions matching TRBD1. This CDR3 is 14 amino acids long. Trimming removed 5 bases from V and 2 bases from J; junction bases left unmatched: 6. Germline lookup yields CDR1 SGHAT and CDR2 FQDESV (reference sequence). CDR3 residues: CASSLQGLAYEQYF. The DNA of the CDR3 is TGTGCCAGCAGCCTACAGGGGCTGGCCTACGAGCAGTACTTC.

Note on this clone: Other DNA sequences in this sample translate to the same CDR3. CDR3 sequence (DNA): TGCGCCAGCAGCCAAGACAGGGCTTCCTACAATGAGCAGTTCTTC. It specifies CASSQDRASYNEQFF. V is TRBV4-3 and J is TRBJ2-1; D possibly corresponds to TRBD1 (5 bases). Between the trimmed V and J ends, which lost 0 bases and 1 base, there was a span of 7 bases. The CDR3 is 15 amino acids. CDR1 is LGHNA, CDR2 YSLEER, per germline.